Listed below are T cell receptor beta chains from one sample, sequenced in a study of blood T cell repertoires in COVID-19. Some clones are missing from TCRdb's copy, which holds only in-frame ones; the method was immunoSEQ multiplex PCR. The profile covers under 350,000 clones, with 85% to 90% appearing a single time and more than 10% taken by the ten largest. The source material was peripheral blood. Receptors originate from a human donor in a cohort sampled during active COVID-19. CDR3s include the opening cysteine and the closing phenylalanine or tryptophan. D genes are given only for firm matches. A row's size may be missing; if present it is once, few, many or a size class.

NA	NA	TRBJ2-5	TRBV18	TGTGCCAGCTCACCGAACACAGCTCGGGAGACCCAGTACTTC	CASSPNTARETQYF
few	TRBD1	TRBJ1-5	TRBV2	TGTGCCAGCAGCGCGATCACAGGGGGTGGGCAGCCCCAGCATTTT	CASSAITGGGQPQHF
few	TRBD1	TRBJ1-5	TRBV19	TGTGCCAGTAGAGGTATCGGACAGGGCAATCAGCCCCAGCATTTT	CASRGIGQGNQPQHF
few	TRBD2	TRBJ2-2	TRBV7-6	TGTGCCAGCAGCTTAGTAGCGGGAACCGGGGAGCTGTTTTTT	CASSLVAGTGELFF
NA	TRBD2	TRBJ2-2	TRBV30	TGTGCCTGGAGTGTACGTGCGGGAGCTATCAGCGGGGAGCTGTTTTTT	CAWSVRAGAISGELFF
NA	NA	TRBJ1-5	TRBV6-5	TGTGCCAGCAGATTCACAAGCAATCAGCCCCAGCATTTT	CASRFTSNQPQHF
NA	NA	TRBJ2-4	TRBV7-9	TGTGCCAGCAAGTCAGACAGAGTAAACATTCAGTACTTC	CASKSDRVNIQYF
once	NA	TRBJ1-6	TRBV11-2	TGTGCCAGCAGCTCAGTGAATTCACCCCTCCACTTT	CASSSVNSPLHF
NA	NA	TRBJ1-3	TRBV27	TGTGCCAGCAGTTTAAGAGGGCGGAACTCTGGAAACACCATATATTTT	CASSLRGRNSGNTIYF
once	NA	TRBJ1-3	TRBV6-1	TGTGCCAGCAGCCAGGGGTCTGGAAACACCATATATTTT	CASSQGSGNTIYF
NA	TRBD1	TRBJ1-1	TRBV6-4	TGTGCCAGCAGTAAAGAGCAGGGGGTGGCTGAAGCTTTCTTT	CASSKEQGVAEAFF
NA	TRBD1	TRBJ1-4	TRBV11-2	TGTGCCAGCAGCGATCCGGGACAGGGGGGACTAAATGAAAAACTGTTTTTT	CASSDPGQGGLNEKLFF
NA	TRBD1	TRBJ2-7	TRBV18	TGTGCCAGCTCACCACCGGGACAGATCTACGAGCAGTACTTC	CASSPPGQIYEQYF
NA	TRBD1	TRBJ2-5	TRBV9	TGTGCCAGCAGCGTCCTAGGACAGGGTCAAGAGACCCAGTACTTC	CASSVLGQGQETQYF
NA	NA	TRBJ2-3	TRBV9	TGTGCCAGCAGCGTACTTCAGGGCACAGATACGCAGTATTTT	CASSVLQGTDTQYF
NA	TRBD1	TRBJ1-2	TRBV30	TGTGCCTGGTCGTGGACAGGTGGGAGGACTAACTATGGCTACACCTTC	CAWSWTGGRTNYGYTF
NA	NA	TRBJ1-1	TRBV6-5	TGTGCCAGCAGAGCCCCGGGGGGTGAAGCTTTCTTT	CASRAPGGEAFF
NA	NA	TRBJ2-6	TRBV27	TGTGCCAGCAGTTTACTCCCCATATTCGGGGCTGGGGCCAACGTCCTGACTTTC	CASSLLPIFGAGANVLTF
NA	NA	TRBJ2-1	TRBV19	TGTGCCAGCGCTCAAGGAACCAGCGGGGAGCAGTTCTTC	CASAQGTSGEQFF
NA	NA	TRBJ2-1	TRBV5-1	TGCGCCAGCAGCTTAGAAACAGAGTACAATGAGCAGTTCTTC	CASSLETEYNEQFF
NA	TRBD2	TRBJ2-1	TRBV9	TGTGCCAGCAGCGTAGACCCTAGCGGGGGGGGGTCCTACAATGAGCAGTTCTTC	CASSVDPSGGGSYNEQFF
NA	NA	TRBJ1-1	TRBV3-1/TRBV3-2	TGTGCCAGCAGCCGGGGACATTCGACTGAAGCTTTCTTT	CASSRGHSTEAFF
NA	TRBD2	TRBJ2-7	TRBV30	TGTGCCTGGAGTGCCGGGACTAGTAACGAGCAGTACTTC	CAWSAGTSNEQYF
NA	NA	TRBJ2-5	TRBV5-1	TGCGCCAGCAAACAGGGCTCGGGAGAGACCCAGTACTTC	CASKQGSGETQYF
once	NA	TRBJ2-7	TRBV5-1	TGCGCCAGCAGCAAGTCCGGGACACCGCTGGTCGAGCAGTACTTC	CASSKSGTPLVEQYF
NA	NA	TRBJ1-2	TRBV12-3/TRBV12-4	TGTGCCAGCAGTTTACACGGTAACTATGGCTACACCTTC	CASSLHGNYGYTF
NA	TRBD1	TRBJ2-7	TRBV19	TGTGCCAGCACCGGGACAGGGATGGGCCCCCAGTACTTC	CASTGTGMGPQYF
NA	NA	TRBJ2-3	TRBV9	TGTGCCAGCAGCGCGCAATCAGCAGATACGCAGTATTTT	CASSAQSADTQYF
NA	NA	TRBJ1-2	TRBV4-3	TGCGCCAGCAGCCAAGAAGGCAGGGGAGGCTACACCTTC	CASSQEGRGGYTF
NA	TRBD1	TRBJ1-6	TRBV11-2	TGTGCCAGCAGCTTATCATCCCCCGGACAGGGGGCTTCACCCCTCCACTTT	CASSLSSPGQGASPLHF
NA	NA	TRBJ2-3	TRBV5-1	TGCGCCAGCAGCTCTAGACCTGGAGATACGCAGTATTTT	CASSSRPGDTQYF
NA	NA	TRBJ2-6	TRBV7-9	TGTGCCAGCAGCTTAACCAGGGACTCTGGGGCCAACGTCCTGACTTTC	CASSLTRDSGANVLTF
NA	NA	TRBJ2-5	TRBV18	TGTGCCAGCTCACCTCCAGGGGTAGAGACCCAGTACTTC	CASSPPGVETQYF
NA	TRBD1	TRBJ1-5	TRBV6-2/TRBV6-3	TGTGCCAGCAGTTTGGACAGGGGGCGATTTCAGCCCCAGCATTTT	CASSLDRGRFQPQHF
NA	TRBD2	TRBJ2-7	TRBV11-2	TGTGCCAGCAGCATGGCGTGGACTAGCGGCGCCTACGAGCAGTACTTC	CASSMAWTSGAYEQYF
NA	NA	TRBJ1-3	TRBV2	TGTGCCAGCAGTTCGAACAGCCTCTCTGGAAACACCATATATTTT	CASSSNSLSGNTIYF
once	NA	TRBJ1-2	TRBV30	TGTGCCTGGAATCCGGACAGTGTTATCTTAGGCTACACCTTC	CAWNPDSVILGYTF
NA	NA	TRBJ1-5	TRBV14	TGTGCCAGGAAGACAGGAGATCAGCCCCAGCATTTT	CARKTGDQPQHF
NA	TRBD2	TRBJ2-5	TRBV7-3	TGTGCCAGCAGCCTTCGGGGAGGTTTACTAGCGGACCAAGAGACCCAGTACTTC	CASSLRGGLLADQETQYF